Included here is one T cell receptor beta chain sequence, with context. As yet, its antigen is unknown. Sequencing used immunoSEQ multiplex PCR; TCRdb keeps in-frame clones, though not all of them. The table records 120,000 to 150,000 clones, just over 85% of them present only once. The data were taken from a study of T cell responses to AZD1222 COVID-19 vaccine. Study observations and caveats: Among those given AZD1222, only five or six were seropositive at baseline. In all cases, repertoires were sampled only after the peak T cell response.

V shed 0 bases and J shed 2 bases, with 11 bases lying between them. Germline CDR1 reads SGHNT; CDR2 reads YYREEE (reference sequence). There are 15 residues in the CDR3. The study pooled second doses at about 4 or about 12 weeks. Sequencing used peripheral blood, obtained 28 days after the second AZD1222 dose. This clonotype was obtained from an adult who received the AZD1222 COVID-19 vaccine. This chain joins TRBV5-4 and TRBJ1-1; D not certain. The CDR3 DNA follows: TGTGCCAGCAGCTTGGGAGGCAGCCCTAACACTGAAGCTTTCTTT. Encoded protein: CASSLGGSPNTEAFF.